This T cell receptor beta chain is from a study of OX40 agonist ivuxolimab in advanced cancers. Study-wide background: Three patients got partial responses; one had hepatocellular carcinoma and two had cutaneous melanoma.

The assay was immunoSEQ multiplex PCR, and TCRdb's table has in-frame clones only and misses some. The data hold tens of thousands of clones, with 84% observed a single time. This clonotype was obtained from an adult with an advanced solid tumor such as melanoma, head and neck, liver or kidney cancer. Material: CD4+ or CD8+ T cells sorted from blood, obtained in a trial of the OX40 agonist ivuxolimab.

The DNA of the CDR3 is TGTGCCAGCAAAAGGGAGCGGGGGGGCCTTGGTGAGCAGTTCTTC. This translates into CASKRERGGLGEQFF. V gene TRBV2 combines with J gene TRBJ2-1, with 10 bases that match TRBD2. There are 15 residues in the CDR3. The J segment lost 9 bases and the V segment lost 7 bases, leaving 12 bases of the junction unmatched. CDR1 and CDR2 from the germline V gene are SNHLY and FYNNEI.